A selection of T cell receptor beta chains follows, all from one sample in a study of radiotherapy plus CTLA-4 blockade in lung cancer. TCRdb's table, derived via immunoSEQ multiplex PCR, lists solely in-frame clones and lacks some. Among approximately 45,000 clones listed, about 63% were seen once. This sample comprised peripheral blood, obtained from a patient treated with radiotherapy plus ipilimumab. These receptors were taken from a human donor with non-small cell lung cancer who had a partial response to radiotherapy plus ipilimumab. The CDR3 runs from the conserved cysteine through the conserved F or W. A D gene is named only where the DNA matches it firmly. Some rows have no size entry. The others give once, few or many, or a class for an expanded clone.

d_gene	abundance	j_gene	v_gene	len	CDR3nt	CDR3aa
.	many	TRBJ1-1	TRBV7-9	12	TGTGCCAGCAGTGATCCAGGGCGAGGAGCTTTCTTT	CASSDPGRGAFF
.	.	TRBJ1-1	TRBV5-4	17	TGTGCCAGCAGCCCCTTCGGGTCGGGTGGTCGGAACACTGAAGCTTTCTTT	CASSPFGSGGRNTEAFF
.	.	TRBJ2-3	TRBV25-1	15	TGTGCCAGCAGTGGTCTCCAGGGTCTGACAGATACGCAGTATTTT	CASSGLQGLTDTQYF
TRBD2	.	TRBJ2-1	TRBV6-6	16	TGTGCCAGCAGTTACGCGCTCGGGGGGGATGGGAATGAGCAGTTCTTC	CASSYALGGDGNEQFF
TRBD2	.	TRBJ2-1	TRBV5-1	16	TGCGCCAGCAGCTTGCAGGCCCGCGGGAGGACCAATGAGCAGTTCTTC	CASSLQARGRTNEQFF
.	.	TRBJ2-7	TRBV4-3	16	TGCGCCAGCAGCCCTAGGGACGGGGGGCGCTCCTACGAGCAGTACTTC	CASSPRDGGRSYEQYF
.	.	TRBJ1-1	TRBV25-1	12	TGTGCCAGCAGTGAAAGAGACACTGAAGCTTTCTTT	CASSERDTEAFF
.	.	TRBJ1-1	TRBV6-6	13	TGTGCCAGCAGTGCTCGGAGAGGCACTGAAGCTTTCTTT	CASSARRGTEAFF
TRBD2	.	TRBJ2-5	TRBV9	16	TGTGCCAGCAGCGTAAACCCAGCGGGGGGGTCAGAGACCCAGTACTTC	CASSVNPAGGSETQYF
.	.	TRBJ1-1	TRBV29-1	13	TGCAGCGTCCCTGCGGGTCTGAACACTGAAGCTTTCTTT	CSVPAGLNTEAFF
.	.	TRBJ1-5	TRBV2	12	TGTGCCAGCAGGTTCGGCAATCAGCCCCAGCATTTT	CASRFGNQPQHF
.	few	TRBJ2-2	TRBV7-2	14	TGTGCCAGCAGCGCCCAAGGGGGGGCCGGGGAGCTGTTTTTT	CASSAQGGAGELFF
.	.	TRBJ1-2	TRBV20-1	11	TGCAGTGTCCCCTCGGTGTGGGGCTACACCTTC	CSVPSVWGYTF
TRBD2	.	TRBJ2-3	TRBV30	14	TGTGCCTGGAGTGTAGGGGACTACACAGATACGCAGTATTTT	CAWSVGDYTDTQYF
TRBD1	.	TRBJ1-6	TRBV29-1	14	TGCAGCGTTTCCGGGACAGGGGATCATTCACCCCTCCACTTT	CSVSGTGDHSPLHF
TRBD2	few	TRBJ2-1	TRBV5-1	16	TGCGCCAGCAGCGCATCCCCGCCGGGACTATCCAATGAGCAGTTCTTC	CASSASPPGLSNEQFF
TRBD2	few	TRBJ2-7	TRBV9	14	TGTGCCAGCAGCGCGACTAGCGTCCCCTACGAGCAGTACTTC	CASSATSVPYEQYF
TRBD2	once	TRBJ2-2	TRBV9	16	TGTGCCAGCAGCGTAGGTCTAGCGGGAGCCGCCGGGGAGCTGTTTTTT	CASSVGLAGAAGELFF
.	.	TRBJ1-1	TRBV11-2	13	TGTGCCAGCAGCTTAGATGTAAATGCTGAAGCTTTCTTT	CASSLDVNAEAFF
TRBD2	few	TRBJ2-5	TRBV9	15	TGTGCCAGCAGCGTGACTAGCGGGACCCAAGAGACCCAGTACTTC	CASSVTSGTQETQYF
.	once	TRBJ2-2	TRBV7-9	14	TGTGCCAGCAGTAAGGCGTACGGGACCGGGGAGCTGTTTTTT	CASSKAYGTGELFF
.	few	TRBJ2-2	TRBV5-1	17	TGCGCCAGCAGCTTAAGAGGGGGACAACCGAACACCGGGGAGCTGTTTTTT	CASSLRGGQPNTGELFF
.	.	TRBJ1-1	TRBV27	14	TGTGCCGCGGGACGGAACACAAGGAACACTGAAGCTTTCTTT	CAAGRNTRNTEAFF
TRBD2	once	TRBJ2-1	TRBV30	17	TGTGCCTGGGCCGTAGGGACTAGCGGGGGGGCTGTTGGTGAGCAGTTCTTC	CAWAVGTSGGAVGEQFF
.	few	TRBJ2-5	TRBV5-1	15	TGCGCCAGCAGCGGGGGTACAGGGTTCCAAGAGACCCAGTACTTC	CASSGGTGFQETQYF
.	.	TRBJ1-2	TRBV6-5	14	TGTGCCAGCAGTTACTCCCAGGGTAACTATGGCTACACCTTC	CASSYSQGNYGYTF
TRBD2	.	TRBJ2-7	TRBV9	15	TGTGCCAGCAGCGTAGCAGCGGGGGCTCACTACGAGCAGTACTTC	CASSVAAGAHYEQYF
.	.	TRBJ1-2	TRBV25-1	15	TGTGCCGCGCAAGGCCCGGGGGCGGGAGGGTATGGCTACACCTTC	CAAQGPGAGGYGYTF
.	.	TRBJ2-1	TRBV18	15	TGTGCCAGCTCACCGGTGGGGGGGGGCCGGAATGAGCAGTTCTTC	CASSPVGGGRNEQFF
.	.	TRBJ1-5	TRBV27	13	TGTGCCACTGGGGGCAGGGTCAATCAGCCCCAGCATTTT	CATGGRVNQPQHF
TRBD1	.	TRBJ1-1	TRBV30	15	TGTGCCTGGAGTGCTATCCGGACAGGGGCAAATGAAGCTTTCTTT	CAWSAIRTGANEAFF
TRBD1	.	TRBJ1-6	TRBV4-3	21	TGCGCCAGCAGCCAATACCATCCGGGACAGGGTTTGAGCTCCTATAATTCACCCCTCCACTTT	CASSQYHPGQGLSSYNSPLHF
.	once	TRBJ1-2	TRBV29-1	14	TGCAGCGTTGACCTGGGTAGCCGTAACTATGGCTACACCTTC	CSVDLGSRNYGYTF
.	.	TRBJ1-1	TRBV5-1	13	TGCGCCAGCCGGGTTGGAGTGAACACTGAAGCTTTCTTT	CASRVGVNTEAFF
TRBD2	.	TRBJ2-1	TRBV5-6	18	TGTGCCAGCAGCCAAGATCTCATCTTGCTAGCGGGAGCCCTTGAGCAGTTCTTC	CASSQDLILLAGALEQFF
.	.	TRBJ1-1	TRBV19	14	TGTGCCAGTAGCCTACGGGGAGGGAGAACTGAAGCTTTCTTT	CASSLRGGRTEAFF
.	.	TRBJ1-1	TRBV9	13	TGTGCCAGCAGCGCCTCCTCGGGCACTGAAGCTTTCTTT	CASSASSGTEAFF
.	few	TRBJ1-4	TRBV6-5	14	TGTGCCAGCAGGATTGGAGGGGGGGAGGAAAAACTGTTTTTT	CASRIGGGEEKLFF
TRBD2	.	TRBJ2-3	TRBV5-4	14	TGTGCCAGCAGCCTCGGGGGGAGCACAGATACGCAGTATTTT	CASSLGGSTDTQYF
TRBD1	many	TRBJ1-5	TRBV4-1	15	TGCGCCAGCAGCCAACCGGACAGGGACGGTCAGCCCCAGCATTTT	CASSQPDRDGQPQHF
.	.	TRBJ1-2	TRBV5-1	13	TGCGCCAGCAGCATCGACAGTAACTATGGCTACACCTTC	CASSIDSNYGYTF
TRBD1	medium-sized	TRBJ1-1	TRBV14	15	TGTGCCAGCAGCCAAGATGACGGCAGGGGGCGTGAAGCTTTCTTT	CASSQDDGRGREAFF
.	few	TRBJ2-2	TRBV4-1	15	TGCGCCAGCAGCCAAGAGGGCCGGTTCACCGGGGAGCTGTTTTTT	CASSQEGRFTGELFF
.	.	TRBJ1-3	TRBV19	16	TGTGCCAGCAAAATCGGGGGAGAATTCTCTGGAAACACCATATATTTT	CASKIGGEFSGNTIYF
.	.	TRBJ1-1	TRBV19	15	TGTGCCAGTAGTAATTATGGCGGGGGAGGCACTGAAGCTTTCTTT	CASSNYGGGGTEAFF
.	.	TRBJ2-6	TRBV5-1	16	TGCGCCAGCAGCTGGGGGGATAGCTCTGGGGCCAACGTCCTGACTTTC	CASSWGDSSGANVLTF
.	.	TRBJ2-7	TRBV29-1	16	TGCAGCGTTGAAGGGATTGGGAGACGAACCTCCTACGAGCAGTACTTC	CSVEGIGRRTSYEQYF
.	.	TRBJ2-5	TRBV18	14	TGTGCCAGCTCACCACGTCGCTATCAAGAGACCCAGTACTTC	CASSPRRYQETQYF
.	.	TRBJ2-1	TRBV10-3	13	TGTGCCATCAGTGGCCAACGGGAAAATGAGCAGTTCTTC	CAISGQRENEQFF
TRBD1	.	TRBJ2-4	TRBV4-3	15	TGCGCCAGCAGCCAGAACAGGGGTACCAAAAACATTCAGTACTTC	CASSQNRGTKNIQYF
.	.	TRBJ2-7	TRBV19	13	TGTGCCAGTAGTGATGGTACCAGGTACGAGCAGTACTTC	CASSDGTRYEQYF
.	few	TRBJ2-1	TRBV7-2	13	TGTGCCAGCAGAGAAACTAGCTCCAGTGAGCAGTTCTTC	CASRETSSSEQFF
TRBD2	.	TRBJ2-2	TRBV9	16	TGTGCCAGCAGCATCGGGGGGGCCACAGGTGCCGGGGAGCTGTTTTTT	CASSIGGATGAGELFF
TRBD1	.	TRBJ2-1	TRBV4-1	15	TGCGCCAGCAGCCTGGACAGGGGGGGGTACAATGAGCAGTTCTTC	CASSLDRGGYNEQFF
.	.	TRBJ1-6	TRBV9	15	TGTGCCAGCAGCGTAGGACCACAGAGAAATTCACCCCTCCACTTT	CASSVGPQRNSPLHF
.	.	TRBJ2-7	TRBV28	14	TGTGCCAGCAGTTACCTACGAGGGACCTACGAGCAGTACTTC	CASSYLRGTYEQYF
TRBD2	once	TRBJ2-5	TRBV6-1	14	TGTGCCAGCAGTCTAATAGCGGGTCAAGAGACCCAGTACTTC	CASSLIAGQETQYF